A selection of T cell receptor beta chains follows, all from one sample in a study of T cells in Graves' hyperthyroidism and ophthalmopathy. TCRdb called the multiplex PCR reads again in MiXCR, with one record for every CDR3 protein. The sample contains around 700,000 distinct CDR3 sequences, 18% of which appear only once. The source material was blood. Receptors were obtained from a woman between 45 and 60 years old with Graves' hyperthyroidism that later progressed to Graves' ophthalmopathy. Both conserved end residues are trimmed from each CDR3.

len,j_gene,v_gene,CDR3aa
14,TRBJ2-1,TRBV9,ASSVGASGGAHEQF
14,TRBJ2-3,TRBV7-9,ASSGGRDYATDTQY
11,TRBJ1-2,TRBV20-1,SARDRGLDGYT
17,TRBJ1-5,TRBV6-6,ASSYPQQDSTDSNQPQH
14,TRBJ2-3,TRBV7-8,ASSHSGGLNTDTQY
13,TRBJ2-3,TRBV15,ATSRTSGGADTQC
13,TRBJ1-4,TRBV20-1,SARPSTGFDEKLF
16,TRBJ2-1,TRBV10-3,AISVTGTSGGAYNEQF
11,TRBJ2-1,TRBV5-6,ASTGALYNEQF
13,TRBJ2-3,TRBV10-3,AISVRGGRTDTQY
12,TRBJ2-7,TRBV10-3,AISDAGGSYEQY
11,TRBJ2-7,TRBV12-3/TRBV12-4,ASSSYRVYEQY
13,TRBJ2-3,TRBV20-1,GAKETSGSTDTQY
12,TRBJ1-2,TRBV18,ASSSSARGDGYT
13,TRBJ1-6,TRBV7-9,ASSLIAGNNSPLH
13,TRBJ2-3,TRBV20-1,SARDPGQLTDTQY
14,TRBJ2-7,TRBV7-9,ASSLGEGGAYGEQY
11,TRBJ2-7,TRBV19,ASRNSGSYEQY
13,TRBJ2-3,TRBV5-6,ASSLGAGLTDTQY
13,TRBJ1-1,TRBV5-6,ASRSKTAMNTEAF
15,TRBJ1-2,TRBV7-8,ASTEGGRLASNYGYT
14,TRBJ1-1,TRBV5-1,ASSLGPSNGDPEAF
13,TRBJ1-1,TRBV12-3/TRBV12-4,ASSLGNRLNTEAF
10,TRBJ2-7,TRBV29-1,SARILTDEQY
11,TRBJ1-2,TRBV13,ASSLSGTEGYT
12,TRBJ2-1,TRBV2,ASRASGAYNEQF
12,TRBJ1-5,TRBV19,ASSITEVGQPQH
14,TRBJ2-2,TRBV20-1,SARDIGESNTGELF